Each of the 30 T cell receptor beta chains below was sequenced from the same sample in a study of shared clonotypes between healthy human individuals. Clones were read by immunoSEQ multiplex PCR, and TCRdb kept only the in-frame ones, dropping some. The sample records about 2.3 million clones, more than 85% being singletons. Material for sequencing was naive CD4+ T cells from PBMCs. Subset here: CD45RA+ positively selected. Receptors originate from a man aged 18 to 35 in good health. Some clones in this sample may be carry-over from other donors' samples.

V usage is TRBV5-1 and J usage is TRBJ2-7; 9 nucleotides agree with TRBD1. This CDR3 has 15 amino acids. Germline V gene data show CDR1 as SGHRS and CDR2 as YFSETQ. The junction had 4 bases not matched to a gene; V was cut back by 0 bases and J by 3 bases. The CDR3 region has the DNA TGCGCCAGCAGCTTGGAGGGGACAGGGTTCTACGAGCAGTACTTC. Translation gives CASSLEGTGFYEQYF. Variable domain in full (rest from reference TRBV5-1 and TRBJ2-7): KAGVTQTPRYLIKTRGQQVTLSCSPISGHRSVSWYQQTPGQGLQFLFEYFSETQRNKGNFPGRFSGRQFSNSRSEMNVSTLELGDSALYLCASSLEGTGFYEQYFGPGTRLTVT.

The V gene is TRBV7-2, the J gene TRBJ1-4, with no clear D. This CDR3 has 15 amino acids. V was pared by 5 bases and J by 8 bases, with 18 bases between. Germline-derived CDR1 and CDR2 are SGHTA and FQGNSA. The CDR3 sequence: CASSTVAGMGEKLFF. In DNA, the CDR3 is TGTGCCAGCAGCACGGTGGCAGGAATGGGAGAAAAACTGTTTTTT.

Worth noting for this clone: This sample includes further DNA sequences coding for the same CDR3. The chain uses TRBV18 and TRBJ2-3; D not certain. Germline V gene lookup returns CDR1 KGHSH and CDR2 LQKENI. Trimming stripped 1 base from V and 6 bases from J, with 5 bases between. The CDR3 is 12 amino acids. The CDR3 reads CASSPRADTQYF. The CDR3, as DNA: TGTGCCAGCTCACCACGAGCGGATACGCAGTATTTT.

Only one count was recorded for this clone. The gene calls are TRBV28 and TRBJ1-1; D gene unclear. This CDR3 spans 16 amino acids. Trimming left V 6 bases short and J 0 bases short, with 17 bases between. Germline V gives CDR1 MDHEN, CDR2 SYDVKM. The CDR3: CASSPLPIDMNTEAFF. The CDR3 nucleotides read TGTGCCAGCAGCCCCCTGCCCATAGACATGAACACTGAAGCTTTCTTT.

The V and J genes are TRBV27 and TRBJ2-3; 10 nucleotides align to TRBD1. V lost 6 bases, J lost 2 bases, and 2 bases stayed unmatched. The CDR3 sequence is 14 residues long. Germline V gene data show CDR1 as MNHEY and CDR2 as SMNVEV (reference sequence). This CDR3 reads CASSGQGDTDTQYF. The DNA of the CDR3 is TGTGCCAGCAGCGGACAGGGGGACACAGATACGCAGTATTTT.

The genes are TRBV7-8 and TRBJ1-3; the D gene is possibly TRBD1 (6 bases). Trimming pared 0 bases from V and 4 bases from J, leaving 19 bases between. This CDR3 is built from 18 residues. Germline V gene lookup returns CDR1 SGHVS and CDR2 FQNEAQ. The CDR3, as DNA: TGTGCCAGCAGCTTAGCCCGACACTCTACAGGGATAGGAAACACCATATATTTT. Its protein product is CASSLARHSTGIGNTIYF.

About this clone: The same CDR3 is also encoded by other DNA sequences in this sample. The chain links TRBV28 to TRBJ2-5, with D perhaps TRBD2 (7 bases). CDR1 is MDHEN and CDR2 is SYDVKM in the germline V gene. V lost 2 bases and J 1 base, leaving 11 bases between the germline ends. This CDR3 is built from 15 residues. In DNA, the CDR3 is TGTGCCAGCAGTTTAAGGGGGGGAATCCAAGAGACCCAGTACTTC. Translation gives CASSLRGGIQETQYF.

V and J are TRBV6-6 and TRBJ1-1; D remains ambiguous. The CDR3 covers 13 residues. Trimming took 5 bases from V and 8 from J, leaving 15 bases between them. Germline V gene lookup returns CDR1 MNHNY and CDR2 SVGAGI (reference sequence). This CDR3 reads CASSLTLAGEAFF. CDR3 nucleotide sequence: TGTGCCAGCAGTCTCACATTGGCGGGCGAAGCTTTCTTT.

The rearrangement joins TRBV9 to TRBJ2-2; TRBD1 or TRBD2 may be the D gene (5 bases each). The CDR3 contains 16 residues. Germline assignment: CDR1 SGDLS and CDR2 YYNGEE. The V and J ends lost 6 bases and 4 bases respectively, with 19 bases between them. CDR3 sequence: CASTLSGTSGTGELFF. The CDR3 DNA reads TGTGCCAGCACTCTCTCCGGGACCTCCGGCACCGGGGAGCTGTTTTTT.

The chain recombines TRBV18 with TRBJ1-1; D possibly corresponds to TRBD1 (5 bases). V gave up 5 bases and J gave up 6 bases, with 19 bases separating them. CDR3 size: 15 residues. CDR1 is KGHSH and CDR2 is LQKENI in the germline V gene. The CDR3 nucleotides read TGTGCCAGCTCATCAATGGGCCTCGTGGGGGCTGAAGCTTTCTTT. This gives the protein CASSSMGLVGAEAFF.

This clone was seen just once. V gene TRBV6-5 combines with J gene TRBJ1-3; D might be TRBD1 (5 bases). The CDR3 spans 16 residues. Trimming removed 0 bases from V and 0 bases from J, with 9 bases in between. Per the germline V gene, CDR1 is MNHEY and CDR2 is SVGAGI. The CDR3 DNA sequence: TGTGCCAGCAGTTACTCAGCAGGGAGCTCTGGAAACACCATATATTTT. Its protein is CASSYSAGSSGNTIYF.

The chain recombines TRBV18 with TRBJ2-7, with D maybe TRBD2 (5 bases). Germline V gene data show CDR1 as KGHSH and CDR2 as LQKENI. The V gene lost 3 bases and the J gene lost 3 bases, with 9 bases spanning the gap. CDR3 length: 13 amino acids. CDR3: CASSPLEGYEQYF. CDR3 in DNA: TGTGCCAGCTCACCCCTCGAGGGCTACGAGCAGTACTTC.

This rearrangement joins TRBV7-6 to TRBJ2-1, with 9 bases identical to TRBD2. Losses at the gene ends were 4 bases for V and 9 bases for J; bases not matched to a gene: 7. This CDR3 spans 14 amino acids. Germline V gene data show CDR1 as SGHVS and CDR2 as FNYEAQ. The CDR3 sequence is CASSYIAGVGEQFF. The CDR3, as DNA: TGTGCCAGCAGCTATATAGCGGGGGTGGGTGAGCAGTTCTTC.

The chain uses TRBV6-1 and TRBJ1-4, with no clear D. The germline V gene has CDR1 MNHNS and CDR2 SASEGT. There are 13 residues in the CDR3. The V gene lost 2 bases and the J gene lost 4 bases, with 5 bases spanning the gap. CDR3 bases: TGTGCCAGCAGTGAACAGCTTAATGAAAAACTGTTTTTT. This gives the protein CASSEQLNEKLFF.

J is TRBJ1-2 and V is TRBV2; TRBD1 agrees at 7 bases. This CDR3 is built from 14 residues. Germline V gene lookup returns CDR1 SNHLY and CDR2 FYNNEI. Trimming cost V 3 bases and J 8 bases; bases outside gene matches: 9. CDR3 in amino acids: CASSDEGALGGYTF. The CDR3 DNA reads TGTGCCAGCAGTGACGAGGGGGCGTTAGGCGGCTACACCTTC.

The rearrangement uses TRBV5-4 and TRBJ2-2, with D possibly being TRBD1 or TRBD2 (5 bases each). The CDR3 has 14 amino acids. CDR1 is SGHNT, CDR2 YYREEE, per germline (reference sequence). Trimming took 3 bases from V and 1 from J, leaving 7 bases between them. In DNA, the CDR3 is TGTGCCAGCAGCTGGGACCAGAACACCGGGGAGCTGTTTTTT. Translating gives CASSWDQNTGELFF.

The chain recombines TRBV6-5 with TRBJ2-5; D ambiguous. V gave up 4 bases and J gave up 7 bases, with 13 bases separating them. CDR1 and CDR2 from the germline V gene are MNHEY and SVGAGI. CDR3 length: 13 residues. The CDR3 DNA reads TGTGCCAGCAGTTCCCAGGAGTTAGGGACCCAGTACTTC. It specifies CASSSQELGTQYF.

This clone was seen more than once but under ten times. At the DNA level, this CDR3 is encoded by other sequences in the same sample as well. The chain links TRBV7-9 to TRBJ1-4; D remains unclear. The CDR3 loop spans 12 amino acids. Germline CDR1 reads SEHNR; CDR2 reads FQNEAQ (reference sequence). V was clipped by 1 base and J by 8 bases, with 5 bases between them. The CDR3 here is CASSLGEEKLFF. CDR3 nucleotides: TGTGCCAGCAGCTTAGGGGAGGAAAAACTGTTTTTT. Combining the CDR3 with reference TRBV7-9 and TRBJ1-4 gives the whole variable domain DTGVSQNPRHKITKRGQNVTFRCDPISEHNRLYWYRQTLGQGPEFLTYFQNEAQLEKSRLLSDRFSAERPKGSFSTLEIQRTEQGDSAMYLCASSLGEEKLFFGSGTQLSVL.

This clone has a single count. J is TRBJ2-4 and V is TRBV7-9; 9 bases are shared with TRBD2. This CDR3 contains 16 residues. CDR1 is SEHNR, CDR2 FQNEAQ, per germline (reference sequence). The V segment lost 2 bases and the J segment 2 bases; nucleotides outside the gene matches: 4. This CDR3 is CASSLSLAGTKNIQYF. In DNA, the CDR3 is TGTGCCAGCAGCTTATCGCTAGCGGGGACCAAAAACATTCAGTACTTC.

V and J are TRBV5-4 and TRBJ1-3; tentatively, D is TRBD1 (5 bases). V gave up 2 bases and J gave up 4 bases, with 10 bases separating them. The CDR3 runs 14 residues. Germline CDR1 and CDR2: SGHNT and YYREEE (reference sequence). The DNA of the CDR3 is TGTGCCAGCAGCTTCGATGCAGGGGGAAACACCATATATTTT. This codes for CASSFDAGGNTIYF. Using reference TRBV5-4 and TRBJ1-3 for the parts outside the CDR3, the full variable domain is ETGVTQSPTHLIKTRGQQVTLRCSSQSGHNTVSWYQQALGQGPQFIFQYYREEENGRGNFPPRFSGLQFPNYSSELNVNALELDDSALYLCASSFDAGGNTIYFGEGSWLTVV.

This chain connects TRBV6-1 to TRBJ2-7; tentatively, D is TRBD2 (7 bases). Germline-derived CDR1 and CDR2 are MNHNS and SASEGT. There are 15 residues in the CDR3. Trimming stripped 5 bases from V and 4 bases from J, with 18 bases between. The DNA of the CDR3 is TGTGCCAGCAGTCCCTATCCGGGGGGCAGGTACGAGCAGTACTTC. It yields the protein CASSPYPGGRYEQYF.

This clone was picked up a small number of times. The chain links TRBV5-1 to TRBJ2-2; a weak D match, TRBD1 (5 bases). The CDR3 loop spans 13 amino acids. The germline V gene encodes CDR1 SGHRS and CDR2 YFSETQ. V was trimmed by 4 bases and J by 8 bases, leaving 12 bases between them. For the CDR3, the DNA is TGCGCCAGCAGCGAACAGGCAGGAGGGGAGCTGTTTTTT. This translates into CASSEQAGGELFF.

The table lists this clone with a count of one. V and J are TRBV6-5 and TRBJ1-4, with a tentative D call TRBD1 (6 bases). Germline V gives CDR1 MNHEY, CDR2 SVGAGI. V was clipped by 6 bases and J by 7 bases, with 12 bases between them. This CDR3 has 13 amino acids. The CDR3 reads CASSRGIGEKLFF. In DNA, the CDR3 is TGTGCCAGCAGCAGGGGAATAGGTGAAAAACTGTTTTTT.

The gene calls are TRBV11-2 and TRBJ2-1; 9 bases are shared with TRBD2. The germline V gene encodes CDR1 SGHAT and CDR2 FQNNGV. V lost 3 bases to trimming and J lost 1 base; unmatched junction nucleotides: 4. This CDR3 comprises 16 residues. CDR3 nucleotides: TGTGCCAGCAGCTTTTTAGGACTAGCGTCCTACAATGAGCAGTTCTTC. Translating it yields CASSFLGLASYNEQFF.

The genes are TRBV5-4 and TRBJ2-2; 15 bases agree with TRBD2. The CDR3 has 16 amino acids. Trimming cost V 3 bases and J 6 bases; bases outside gene matches: 3. Germline assignment: CDR1 SGHNT and CDR2 YYREEE (reference sequence). This CDR3 reads CASSSGLAGGSGELFF. CDR3 nucleotides: TGTGCCAGCAGCTCCGGACTAGCGGGAGGGTCCGGGGAGCTGTTTTTT.

The V gene is TRBV7-2, the J gene TRBJ2-4, with D possibly being TRBD1 or TRBD2 (6 bases each). Trimming took 5 bases from V and 1 from J, leaving 15 bases between them. The CDR3 is 16 amino acids. Germline loops: CDR1 SGHTA, CDR2 FQGNSA. As DNA, the CDR3 is TGTGCCAGCAGCCCTTCAAGGGGGGCTGCCAAAAACATTCAGTACTTC. Amino acids: CASSPSRGAAKNIQYF.

V is TRBV21-1 and J is TRBJ2-3; TRBD1 was called by the table and not checked on the DNA. TRBV21-1 is deemed a pseudogene. The CDR3 contains 16 residues. The chain's CDR3 is CASSKDTGSSTDTQYF. CDR3 nucleotides: TGTGCCAGCAGCAAGGACACCGGTTCTAGCACAGATACGCAGTATTTT.

V and J are TRBV5-1 and TRBJ2-5; unclear D gene. With 0 bases removed from V and 5 bases from J, the gap between germline ends came to 11 bases. Looked up from germline, CDR1 is SGHRS and CDR2 is YFSETQ. The CDR3 length is 14 residues. CDR3 in DNA: TGCGCCAGCAGCTTGGAGGGTAATATGGAGACCCAGTACTTC. Translated: CASSLEGNMETQYF.

This chain uses TRBV25-1 with TRBJ2-7, with 8 bases matching TRBD2. V was pared by 1 base and J by 6 bases, with 2 bases of the junction left unmatched. Germline CDR1 and CDR2: MGHDK and SYGVNS. The CDR3 is 13 amino acids. CDR3 bases: TGTGCCAGCAGTGAATTGGGGACTAGCGAGCAGTACTTC. Translating it yields CASSELGTSEQYF.

J is TRBJ2-1 and V is TRBV28; TRBD2 matches 8 bases. CDR1 and CDR2 (germline): MDHEN, SYDVKM. The ends lost 6 bases at V and 10 bases at J; junction bases unmatched: 11. The CDR3 is 14 residues long. The CDR3 loop reads CASRISGTGGEQFF. The CDR3 DNA follows: TGTGCCAGCAGGATTAGCGGGACCGGCGGCGAGCAGTTCTTC. The full variable domain, its missing parts supplied by reference TRBV28 and TRBJ2-1, is DVKVTQSSRYLVKRTGEKVFLECVQDMDHENMFWYRQDPGLGLRLIYFSYDVKMKEKGDIPEGYSVSREKKERFSLILESASTNQTSMYLCASRISGTGGEQFFGPGTRLTVL.